The 30 T cell receptor beta chains in this list originate from one sample, sequenced in a study of T cell responses to AZD1222 COVID-19 vaccine listed by TCRdb under 2021. The library was produced with the immunoSEQ multiplex PCR assay. The immuneACCESS repertoire file appears here via TCRdb, limited to in-frame rearrangements. These files lack a portion of the clones; in checked studies, under half of the deficit traces to unresolved V genes, and the cause of the others is not known. For this sample the table gives roughly 120,000 clones, of which 70% to 90% were detected only once. Approximately 8.4% of the sample is in the top ten clones. What this sample's time point label stands for: baseline before first vaccination. The sequences come from peripheral blood, collected on day 0 of AZD1222 vaccination. The receptors shown here come from an adult in good health.

The chain is built from TRBV4-1 and TRBJ2-1; 7 bases match TRBD2. With V trimmed by 4 bases and J by 10 bases, 10 bases remained unmatched. Germline V gives CDR1 MGHRA, CDR2 YSYEKL. This CDR3 has 14 amino acids. The DNA of the CDR3 is TGCGCCAGCAGCCCCCTGGGAGGGCTTGGGGAGCAGTTCTTC. This gives the protein CASSPLGGLGEQFF.

This chain connects TRBV4-2 to TRBJ2-4; TRBD1 might be the D (5 bases). From germline, CDR1 is LGHNA and CDR2 YNFKEQ. The CDR3 spans 17 residues. The V and J ends lost 3 bases and 2 bases respectively, with 17 bases between them. CDR3 loop: CASSQAKGPATKNIQYF. The CDR3 coding sequence is TGTGCCAGCAGCCAGGCCAAGGGGCCCGCGACCAAAAACATTCAGTACTTC.

This clone was seen once. The J gene is TRBJ2-3, the V gene TRBV13, with unresolved D. The V and J ends lost 1 base and 7 bases respectively, with 9 bases between them. Looked up from germline, CDR1 is PRHDT and CDR2 is FYEKMQ (reference sequence). The CDR3 runs to 13 residues. CDR3 in amino acids: CASSLEPEYTQYF. CDR3 nucleotide sequence: TGTGCCAGCAGCTTAGAGCCGGAATATACGCAGTATTTT.

The J gene is TRBJ1-4, the V gene TRBV28; D is undetermined. The germline CDR1 and CDR2 sequences are MDHEN and SYDVKM. CDR3 length: 14 amino acids. V shed 3 bases and J shed 2 bases, with 7 bases lying between them. CDR3 nucleotides: TGTGCCAGCAGTTTCCGCCAGACTAATGAAAAACTGTTTTTT. Residues: CASSFRQTNEKLFF.

The chain carries TRBV7-2 and TRBJ2-7; 8 bases match TRBD2. Germline CDR1 SGHTA, CDR2 FQGNSA. With 3 bases clipped from V and 10 bases from J, the junction kept 11 bases outside the gene matches. The CDR3 has 14 residues. The CDR3 region is CASSFDGRASVQYF. The CDR3 DNA reads as TGTGCCAGCAGCTTTGACGGGAGGGCAAGTGTTCAGTACTTC.

The chain recombines TRBV6-5 with TRBJ1-2, with D unresolved. Trimming shortened V by 2 bases and J by 2 bases, and 12 bases separated the two germline ends. This CDR3 has 15 residues. The V gene's germline CDR1 is MNHEY and CDR2 SVGAGI. The CDR3 DNA sequence: TGTGCCAGCAGTTACCGGGCAGGCCCGAACTATGGCTACACCTTC. This encodes CASSYRAGPNYGYTF.

As DNA, the CDR3 is TGCGCCAGCAGCATTGGTAACAGCGAATACACTGAAGCTTTCTTT. Amino acids: CASSIGNSEYTEAFF. The gene calls are TRBV5-1 and TRBJ1-1; D ambiguous. V dropped 4 bases and J dropped 3 bases, with 16 bases sitting between them. Germline V lookup: CDR1 SGHRS, CDR2 YFSETQ. The CDR3 runs to 15 residues.

This clone was seen more than once but under ten times. The V gene is TRBV14, the J gene TRBJ2-6, with D perhaps matching TRBD1 or TRBD2 (5 bases each). The CDR3 is 17 residues long. Looked up from germline, CDR1 is SGHDN and CDR2 is FVKESK. The V end was cut by 0 bases, the J end by 2 bases, with 11 bases between. The chain's CDR3 is CASSQDAGAPGANVLTF. In DNA form, the CDR3 reads TGTGCCAGCAGCCAAGATGCCGGGGCCCCTGGGGCCAACGTCCTGACTTTC.

The V gene is TRBV11-2, the J gene TRBJ1-6; D unclear. There are 12 residues in the CDR3. The V gene lost 5 bases and the J gene lost 7 bases, with 6 bases spanning the gap. The V gene's germline CDR1 is SGHAT and CDR2 FQNNGV. The DNA of the CDR3 is TGTGCCAGCAGCCAGTCGAATTCACCCCTCCACTTT. Amino acid sequence: CASSQSNSPLHF.

V is TRBV9 and J is TRBJ1-1, with D possibly matching TRBD1 (5 bases). The CDR3 is 16 residues long. V lost 3 bases and J 0 bases, leaving 15 bases between the germline ends. Germline V lookup: CDR1 SGDLS, CDR2 YYNGEE. This CDR3 is CASSDGTDFMNTEAFF. CDR3 nucleotide sequence: TGTGCCAGCAGCGACGGGACGGACTTTATGAACACTGAAGCTTTCTTT.

V usage is TRBV7-8 and J usage is TRBJ1-1; D not certain. Trimming took off 7 bases at V and 1 base at J, with 10 bases between the two ends. CDR1 and CDR2 from the germline V gene are SGHVS and FQNEAQ. The CDR3 is 13 amino acids. CDR3 amino acids: CASTPEENTEAFF. The CDR3 DNA follows: TGTGCCAGCACCCCGGAAGAGAACACTGAAGCTTTCTTT.

This sequence joins TRBV5-1 and TRBJ1-4, with 9 nucleotides matching TRBD1. The CDR3 has 15 residues. Germline trimming cut 5 bases from V and 7 bases from J; bases unmatched to any gene: 9. Germline V gene lookup returns CDR1 SGHRS and CDR2 YFSETQ. As DNA, the CDR3 is TGCGCCAGCAGTCAACCGGGACAGGGAGTTGAAAAACTGTTTTTT. Encoded protein: CASSQPGQGVEKLFF.

The rearrangement uses TRBV5-6 and TRBJ2-6; D is unresolved. Trimming stripped 4 bases from V and 0 bases from J, with 14 bases between. The germline CDR1 and CDR2 sequences are SGHDT and YYEEEE. This CDR3 spans 17 amino acids. The CDR3 nucleotides read TGTGCCAGCAGCGGAACCCAAGGTCCCTCTGGGGCCAACGTCCTGACTTTC. Residues: CASSGTQGPSGANVLTF.

The genes are TRBV5-1 and TRBJ1-3, with D perhaps TRBD1 (5 bases). The germline gives CDR1 SGHRS, CDR2 YFSETQ. The germline V and J ends were trimmed by 7 bases and 3 bases, with 14 bases remaining between them. The CDR3 runs to 14 residues. As DNA, the CDR3 is TGCGCCAGCTCAGACCAGGGAGGTGGAAACACCATATATTTT. Protein product: CASSDQGGGNTIYF.

The J gene is TRBJ2-2, the V gene TRBV4-1, with D perhaps being TRBD1 or TRBD2 (5 bases each). Germline assignment: CDR1 MGHRA and CDR2 YSYEKL. The germline V and J ends were trimmed by 1 base and 5 bases, with 5 bases remaining between them. The CDR3 contains 13 residues. The CDR3 loop is CASSQGGTGELFF. CDR3 nucleotide sequence: TGCGCCAGCAGCCAAGGGGGGACCGGGGAGCTGTTTTTT.

V and J are TRBV7-9 and TRBJ2-7, with D unresolved. Trimming cost V 4 bases and J 0 bases, with 16 bases left between them. The CDR3 consists of 16 residues. Germline CDR1 reads SEHNR; CDR2 reads FQNEAQ (reference sequence). DNA for the CDR3: TGTGCCAGCAGCTCCGGCCAAGGGAAACCCTCCTACGAGCAGTACTTC. Encoded protein: CASSSGQGKPSYEQYF.

This clone was found once. The V gene is TRBV5-1, the J gene TRBJ2-5; possibly TRBD1 or TRBD2 for D (5 bases each). The germline gives CDR1 SGHRS, CDR2 YFSETQ. There are 14 residues in the CDR3. Trimming cost V 2 bases and J 5 bases, with 13 bases left between them. CDR3 sequence: CASSFGARVETQYF. In DNA form, the CDR3 reads TGCGCCAGCAGCTTCGGGGCCCGGGTGGAGACCCAGTACTTC.

V gene TRBV5-6 combines with J gene TRBJ2-1; 7 bases line up with TRBD1. The V and J ends lost 4 bases and 6 bases, in that order; junction bases with no gene match: 10. Germline V gene data show CDR1 as SGHDT and CDR2 as YYEEEE. There are 15 residues in the CDR3. The CDR3 loop reads CASSPPGTAVNEQFF. As DNA, the CDR3 is TGTGCCAGCAGCCCCCCCGGGACAGCTGTCAATGAGCAGTTCTTC.

The chain uses TRBV5-1 and TRBJ2-7; 7 bases agree with TRBD2. The CDR3 contains 15 residues. The germline CDR1 and CDR2 sequences are SGHRS and YFSETQ. The V gene end was trimmed by 4 bases and the J gene end by 0 bases; junction bases not matched to a gene: 7. The CDR3 nucleotides read TGCGCCAGCAGCGTCTTGAGCGGGATCTCCTACGAGCAGTACTTC. Its translation is CASSVLSGISYEQYF. The whole variable domain, filled in from reference TRBV5-1 and TRBJ2-7, reads KAGVTQTPRYLIKTRGQQVTLSCSPISGHRSVSWYQQTPGQGLQFLFEYFSETQRNKGNFPGRFSGRQFSNSRSEMNVSTLELGDSALYLCASSVLSGISYEQYFGPGTRLTVT.

The CDR3: CASSQWQGAVGANVLTF. In DNA form, the CDR3 reads TGCGCCAGCAGTCAGTGGCAGGGGGCTGTTGGGGCCAACGTCCTGACTTTC. The chain uses TRBV23-1 and TRBJ2-6, with TRBD1 identical over 8 bases. TRBV23-1 is noted as an ORF with a role that remains uncertain. The CDR3 contains 17 residues. V was pared by 3 bases and J by 3 bases, with 7 bases of the junction left unmatched.

The V call is TRBV11-3, the J call TRBJ2-7; D ambiguous. V shed 11 bases and J shed 4 bases, with 3 bases lying between them. The CDR3 loop spans 8 amino acids. Germline V lookup: CDR1 SGHNT, CDR2 YENEEA. CDR3: CAGYEQYF. In nucleotides, the CDR3 is TGTGCCGGGTACGAGCAGTACTTC.

V usage is TRBV4-1 and J usage is TRBJ2-2; 14 nucleotides align to TRBD2. Trimming removed 0 bases from V and 7 bases from J; junction bases left unmatched: 10. The CDR3 has 19 amino acids. Germline V gene sequence: CDR1 MGHRA, CDR2 YSYEKL. The CDR3 loop reads CASSQDIRTSGGHNGELFF. The CDR3 DNA sequence: TGCGCCAGCAGCCAAGATATCCGGACTAGCGGGGGGCATAACGGGGAGCTGTTTTTT.

This clone was picked up one time. J is TRBJ1-4 and V is TRBV19; possibly TRBD1 for D (5 bases). The CDR3 length is 16 residues. V was pared by 2 bases and J by 4 bases, with 14 bases between. From germline, CDR1 is LNHDA and CDR2 SQIVND (reference sequence). The DNA of the CDR3 is TGTGCCAGTAGTATAACCTTGGGACGGTTTAATGAAAAACTGTTTTTT. This sequence encodes CASSITLGRFNEKLFF.

This clone has just one count. The chain is built from TRBV19 and TRBJ1-1; D not certain. The germline V gene encodes CDR1 LNHDA and CDR2 SQIVND (reference sequence). CDR3 size: 15 residues. V lost 1 base to trimming and J lost 1 base, with 10 bases between them. CDR3 in amino acids: CASSIAGQQNTEAFF. DNA of the CDR3: TGTGCCAGTAGTATAGCTGGGCAGCAGAACACTGAAGCTTTCTTT.

The chain carries TRBV5-1 and TRBJ1-1; D call uncertain. Germline CDR1 and CDR2: SGHRS and YFSETQ. With 0 bases removed from V and 0 bases from J, the gap between germline ends came to 6 bases. CDR3 length: 14 amino acids. CDR3 sequence: CASSLDRLNTEAFF. In DNA form, the CDR3 reads TGCGCCAGCAGCTTGGACAGATTGAACACTGAAGCTTTCTTT.

The genes are TRBV7-9 and TRBJ2-7; 12 nucleotides line up with TRBD2. V shed 5 bases and J 7 bases; nucleotides not matched to a gene: 12. Germline lookup yields CDR1 SEHNR and CDR2 FQNEAQ (reference sequence). This CDR3 is built from 16 residues. The CDR3 spells CASSPLAGGPLGEQYF. CDR3 bases: TGTGCCAGCAGCCCCCTAGCGGGGGGGCCTCTGGGGGAGCAGTACTTC.

The chain has TRBV7-9 and TRBJ1-1; D is ambiguous. The ends were cut back, 5 bases at V and 6 bases at J, with 13 bases in the middle. The CDR3 has 13 residues. CDR1 is SEHNR and CDR2 is FQNEAQ in the germline V gene (reference sequence). CDR3 nucleotides: TGTGCCAGCAGCGTCGCCCACCCCCCTGAAGCTTTCTTT. Translating it yields CASSVAHPPEAFF.

J is TRBJ2-7 and V is TRBV14; no definite D call. The ends were cut back, 1 base at V and 1 base at J, with 11 bases in the middle. The CDR3 has 15 residues. Germline V CDR1 and CDR2: SGHDN, FVKESK. CDR3 in amino acids: CASSQGQVRSYEQYF. CDR3 DNA sequence: TGTGCCAGCAGCCAAGGGCAGGTACGGTCCTACGAGCAGTACTTC.

In nucleotides, the CDR3 is TGTGCCAGCAGTGAAGGAGGGCCCTACGAGCAGTACTTC. It translates to CASSEGGPYEQYF. The chain joins TRBV2 to TRBJ2-7; D is perhaps TRBD2 (5 bases). The CDR3 has 13 residues. The V gene's germline CDR1 is SNHLY and CDR2 FYNNEI. V lost 1 base, J lost 2 bases, and 6 bases lay in between.

This clone was seen a handful of times. The V gene is TRBV10-1, the J gene TRBJ1-1; D not resolved. The CDR3 sequence is 14 residues long. Trimming shortened V by 2 bases and J by 5 bases, and 12 bases separated the two germline ends. Germline-derived CDR1 and CDR2 are WNHNN and SYGVQD (reference sequence). CDR3: CASSEVIGVTEAFF. The CDR3 DNA reads TGCGCCAGCAGTGAGGTTATCGGCGTAACTGAAGCTTTCTTT.